This TCR beta chain appears in the sequencing data of a study of T cell responses to AZD1222 COVID-19 vaccine. A note on this clone: What it recognizes is unknown.

Overall study findings and caveats: Clonal diversity was possibly underestimated, and white British individuals and females predominated among donors. Just a handful of people given AZD1222 tested seropositive at baseline.

Clones were sequenced by immunoSEQ multiplex PCR, and TCRdb holds only the in-frame ones, with some missing. The profile shows about 110,000 clones, 88% of them singletons. Here the sequenced sample was peripheral blood, taken on day 0 of AZD1222 vaccination. The TCR originated in an adult in good health.

This chain's CDR3 is CASSYSNGLNTEAFF. The CDR3 DNA reads as TGTGCCAGCAGTTACTCTAACGGATTGAACACTGAAGCTTTCTTT. The V gene is TRBV6-5, the J gene TRBJ1-1; D uncertain. CDR1 is MNHEY, CDR2 SVGAGI, per germline. The germline V and J ends were trimmed by 0 bases and 0 bases, with 8 bases remaining between them. The CDR3 sequence is 15 residues long.